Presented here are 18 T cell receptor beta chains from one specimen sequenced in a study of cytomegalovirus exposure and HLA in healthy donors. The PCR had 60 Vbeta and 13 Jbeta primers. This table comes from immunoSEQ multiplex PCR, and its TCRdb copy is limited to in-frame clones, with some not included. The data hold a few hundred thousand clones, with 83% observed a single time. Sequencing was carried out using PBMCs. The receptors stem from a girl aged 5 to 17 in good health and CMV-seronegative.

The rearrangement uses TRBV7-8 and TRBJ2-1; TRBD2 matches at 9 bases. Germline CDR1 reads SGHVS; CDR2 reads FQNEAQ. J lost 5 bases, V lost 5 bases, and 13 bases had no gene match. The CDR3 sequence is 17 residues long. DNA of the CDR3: TGTGCCAGCAGCGCCCTTAGGGCGGGAGGGCAAAACAATGAGCAGTTCTTC. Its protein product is CASSALRAGGQNNEQFF.

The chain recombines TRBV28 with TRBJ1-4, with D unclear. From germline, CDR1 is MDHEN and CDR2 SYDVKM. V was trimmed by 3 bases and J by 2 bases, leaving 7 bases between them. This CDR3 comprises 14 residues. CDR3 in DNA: TGTGCCAGCAGTTTTCCACAGACTAATGAAAAACTGTTTTTT. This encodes CASSFPQTNEKLFF.

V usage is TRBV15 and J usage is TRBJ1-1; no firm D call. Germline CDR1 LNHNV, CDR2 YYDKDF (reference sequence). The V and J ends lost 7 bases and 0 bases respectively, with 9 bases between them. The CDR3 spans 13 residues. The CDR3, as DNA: TGTGCCACCACCTCAAAGCTGAACACTGAAGCTTTCTTT. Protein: CATTSKLNTEAFF.

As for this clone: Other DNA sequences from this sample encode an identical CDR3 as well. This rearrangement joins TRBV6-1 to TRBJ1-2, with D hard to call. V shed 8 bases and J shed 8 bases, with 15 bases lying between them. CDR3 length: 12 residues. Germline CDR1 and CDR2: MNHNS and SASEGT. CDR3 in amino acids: CASSSGGRGYTF. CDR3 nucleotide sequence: TGTGCCAGCTCCTCGGGAGGCCGAGGCTACACCTTC.

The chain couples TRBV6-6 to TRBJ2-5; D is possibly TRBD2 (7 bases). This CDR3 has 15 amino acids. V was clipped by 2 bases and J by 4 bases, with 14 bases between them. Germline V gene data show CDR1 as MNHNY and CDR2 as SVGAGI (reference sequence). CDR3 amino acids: CASSYGRGGRETQYF. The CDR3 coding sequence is TGTGCCAGCAGTTACGGAAGGGGGGGCAGAGAGACCCAGTACTTC.

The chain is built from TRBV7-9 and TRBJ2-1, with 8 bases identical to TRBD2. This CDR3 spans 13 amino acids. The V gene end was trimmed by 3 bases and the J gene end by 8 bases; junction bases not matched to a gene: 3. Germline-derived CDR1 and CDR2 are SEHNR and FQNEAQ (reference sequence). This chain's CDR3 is CASSFEREYEQFF. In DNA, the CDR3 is TGTGCCAGCAGCTTCGAGCGGGAGTATGAGCAGTTCTTC.

CDR3 coding DNA: TGTGCCAGCAGACCCCAGGGATATAGCAATCAGCCCCAGCATTTT. It translates to CASRPQGYSNQPQHF. The chain joins TRBV27 to TRBJ1-5; TRBD1 is a possible D gene (5 bases). Germline CDR1 reads MNHEY; CDR2 reads SMNVEV (reference sequence). Trimming cost V 6 bases and J 0 bases, with 12 bases left between them. This CDR3 spans 15 amino acids.

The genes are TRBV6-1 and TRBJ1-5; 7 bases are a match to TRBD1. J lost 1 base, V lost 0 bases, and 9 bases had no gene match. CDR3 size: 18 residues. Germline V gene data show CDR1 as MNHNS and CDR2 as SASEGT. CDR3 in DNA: TGTGCCAGCAGTGAAGCAAGTCTGACAGGGAGGAGCAATCAGCCCCAGCATTTT. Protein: CASSEASLTGRSNQPQHF.

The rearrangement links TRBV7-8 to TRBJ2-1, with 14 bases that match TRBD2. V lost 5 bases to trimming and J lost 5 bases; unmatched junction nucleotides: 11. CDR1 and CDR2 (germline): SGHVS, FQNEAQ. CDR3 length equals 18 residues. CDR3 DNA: TGTGCCAGCAGCCCCCGGACTAGCGGGGGGCAAAGGGACAATGAGCAGTTCTTC. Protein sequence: CASSPRTSGGQRDNEQFF.

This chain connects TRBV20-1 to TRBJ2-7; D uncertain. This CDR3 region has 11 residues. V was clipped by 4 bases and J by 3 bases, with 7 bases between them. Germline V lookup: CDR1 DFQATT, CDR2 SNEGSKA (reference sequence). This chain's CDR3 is CSAIHSYEQYF. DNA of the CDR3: TGCAGTGCTATACACAGCTACGAGCAGTACTTC.

The CDR3 nucleotides are TGTGCCAGTAGTATTCGACAGGTGGACGGCTACACCTTC. The encoded protein is CASSIRQVDGYTF. The chain carries TRBV19 and TRBJ1-2, with D perhaps TRBD1 (6 bases). V was cut by 3 bases and J by 8 bases, with 13 bases left in between. CDR3 length: 13 amino acids. Germline CDR1 is LNHDA and CDR2 is SQIVND (reference sequence).

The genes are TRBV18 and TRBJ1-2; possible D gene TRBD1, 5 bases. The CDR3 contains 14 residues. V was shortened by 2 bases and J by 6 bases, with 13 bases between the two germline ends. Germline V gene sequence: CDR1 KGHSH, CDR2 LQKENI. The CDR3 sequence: CASSPIPTGDGYTF. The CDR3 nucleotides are TGTGCCAGCTCACCAATCCCAACGGGGGATGGCTACACCTTC.

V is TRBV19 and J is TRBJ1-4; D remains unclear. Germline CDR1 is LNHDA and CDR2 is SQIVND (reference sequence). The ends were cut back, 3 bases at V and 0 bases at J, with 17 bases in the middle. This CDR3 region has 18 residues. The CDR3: CASSIQARGKATNEKLFF. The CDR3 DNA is TGTGCCAGTAGTATCCAGGCGCGGGGAAAGGCAACTAATGAAAAACTGTTTTTT.

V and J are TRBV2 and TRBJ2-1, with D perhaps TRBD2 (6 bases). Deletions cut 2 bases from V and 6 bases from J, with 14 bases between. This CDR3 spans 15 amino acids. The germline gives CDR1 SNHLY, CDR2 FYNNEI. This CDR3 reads CASSEKGLPPNEQFF. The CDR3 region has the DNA TGTGCCAGCAGTGAAAAGGGACTTCCACCCAATGAGCAGTTCTTC.

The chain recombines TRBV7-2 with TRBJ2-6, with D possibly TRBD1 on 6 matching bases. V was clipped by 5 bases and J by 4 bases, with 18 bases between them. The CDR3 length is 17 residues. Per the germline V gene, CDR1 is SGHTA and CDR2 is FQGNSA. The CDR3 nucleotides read TGTGCCAGCAGCCGCGCACTAAGGGGGTCGGGGGCCAACGTCCTGACTTTC. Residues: CASSRALRGSGANVLTF.

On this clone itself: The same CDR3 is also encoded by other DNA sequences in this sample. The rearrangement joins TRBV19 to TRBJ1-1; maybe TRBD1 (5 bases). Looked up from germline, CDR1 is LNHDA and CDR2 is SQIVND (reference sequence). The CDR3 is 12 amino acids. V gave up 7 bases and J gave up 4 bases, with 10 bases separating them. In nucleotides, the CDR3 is TGTGCCAGTAAGCAGGGAGGCACTGAAGCTTTCTTT. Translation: CASKQGGTEAFF.

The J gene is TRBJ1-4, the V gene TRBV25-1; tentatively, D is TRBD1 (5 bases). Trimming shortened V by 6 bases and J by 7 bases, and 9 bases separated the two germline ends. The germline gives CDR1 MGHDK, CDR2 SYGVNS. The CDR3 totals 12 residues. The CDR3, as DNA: TGTGCCAGCAGGGGAAGGGGTGAAAAACTGTTTTTT. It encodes CASRGRGEKLFF.

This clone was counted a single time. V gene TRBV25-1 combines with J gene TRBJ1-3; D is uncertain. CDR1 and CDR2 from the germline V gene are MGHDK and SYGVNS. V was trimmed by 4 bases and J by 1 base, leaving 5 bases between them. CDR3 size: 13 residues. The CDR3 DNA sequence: TGTGCCAGCAGTGTACAATCTGGAAACACCATATATTTT. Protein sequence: CASSVQSGNTIYF.